This T cell receptor beta chain was sequenced in a study of blood T cell repertoires in COVID-19 (dated by TCRdb to the early 2020s). For context, the study as a whole: Samples covering the acute and convalescent phases of COVID-19 were provided by collaborators in the United States, Italy and Spain. A de-identified subject ID, COVID-19 status, age in years and sex were almost always included in the sample metadata. A freely available public database, intended as a resource for researchers studying the immune response to SARS-CoV-2, is where the repertoires were released. Samples were obtained from the ongoing ImmuneRACE study (first 160 participants) and from over a thousand subjects provided by 6 global collaborators. Deeply sampled blood TCRbeta repertoires from subjects exposed to, actively infected with, or recovered from COVID-19 were included in the dataset. Where available, HLA class I and class II types were obtained from metadata supplied by the sample provider rather than from assay-based typing. The prospective study material was composed of cDNA or gDNA derived from T cells, B-cell-depleted T cells, or PBMCs. Overall results and qualifications from the work: The amount of clinical and demographic metadata varied by source and participant and was provided uncurated.

With respect to this clone: There is no known antigen for this receptor. No base-level quality is on record; no much larger clone is a single base apart. Other DNA sequences from this sample encode an identical CDR3 as well.

Each collaborating institution followed its own protocols to collect whole blood in K2EDTA tubes. Collaborator samples were shipped for TCRbeta analysis as frozen whole blood, isolated PBMCs, or DNA extracted from either sample type. From its cysteine to its phenylalanine, the CDR3 spans 14 amino acids. CDR3 DNA is the only sequence kept; it has 42 bases, read in frame from the first base. Via the germline V gene (reference sequence), CDR1 is LGHDT and CDR2 YNNKEL. Deletion took 0 bases off V and 4 bases off J, with a span of 7 bases between the germline ends. TCRbeta CDR3 regions were amplified from genomic DNA using the immunoSEQ Assay, a bias-controlled multiplex PCR. The authors' pipeline ran thus. The number of nucleated cells in each sample was estimated from the amplification of reference gene primers within the assay. To quantify the absolute abundance of each unique TCRbeta CDR3 rearrangement, sequence reads were collapsed and filtered. For each sample, productive Simpson clonality was calculated by taking the square root of Simpson's diversity index across productive rearrangements. Imported from immuneACCESS, the table was reduced by TCRdb to in-frame sequences with V and J called. These copies leave out some clones; in studies compared against another copy, an unresolved V gene accounts for under half, and the cause of the remainder is not known. V and J calls and clone size are as listed in that table; D and trimming were resolved from the DNA. This sample has 200,000 to 250,000 clones in its table, and 88% of those were observed once. The ten top clones hold less than 3.5% of the sample.

Source material: peripheral blood. This clonotype was obtained from a woman aged 60-75 years with acute or convalescent COVID-19. The V gene is TRBV3-1 (or the pseudogene TRBV3-2) and the J gene is TRBJ1-5, with an unclear D gene assignment. In nucleotides, the sequence is TGTGCCAGCAGCCAAGATCTGGAGAATCAGCCCCAGCATTTT. This encodes CASSQDLENQPQHF.